This T cell receptor (beta chain) was recovered during a study of beta chain features in type 1 diabetes. This CDR3 contains 13 residues. CDR1 is SGHNT, CDR2 YYREEE, per germline (reference sequence). Trimming removed 2 bases from V and 5 bases from J, with 11 bases in between. Sequenced material consisted of expressed TCRB transcripts (all of the isolated RNA was reverse transcribed). Clones were sequenced by immunoSEQ multiplex PCR, and TCRdb holds only the in-frame ones, with some missing. The sample holds hundreds of thousands of clones, roughly an eighth seen once. This sequence joins TRBV5-4 and TRBJ2-7; a possible D gene is TRBD1 (5 bases). The sample taken for sequencing was naive CD4+ T cells from blood. This TCR was sampled from a woman between 18 and 29 years old in good health. CDR3 in amino acids: CASSFVGVHEQYF. Written as DNA, the CDR3 is TGTGCCAGCAGCTTCGTAGGGGTCCACGAGCAGTACTTC.